These 29 T cell receptor beta chains were all obtained from the same sample, sequenced in a study of cytomegalovirus exposure and HLA in healthy donors. Primers included in the PCR were 60 Vbeta and 13 Jbeta primers. The repertoire was sequenced with immunoSEQ multiplex PCR; TCRdb's copy has only in-frame clones and lacks some. The sample shows 130,000 to 150,000 clones, approximately 77% of them seen only once. Material for sequencing was PBMCs. These receptors came from a woman between 50 and 59 years old in good health and CMV-seronegative.

Worth noting for this clone: Mismatch with germline at one junction end may stem from a read error. Other DNA sequences in the sample encode the same CDR3. The V gene is TRBV2, the J gene TRBJ1-2; weak D call: TRBD1 (6 bases). Germline CDR1 is SNHLY and CDR2 is FYNNEI. CDR3 length: 15 residues. This chain's CDR3 is CASSEATGPNYGYTF. The CDR3 DNA is TGTGCCAGCAGTGAGGCCACAGGGCCTAACTACGGCTACACCTTC.

CDR3 DNA sequence: TGCGCCAGCAGCCAACCGGGACAGAACTATGGCTACACCTTC. Protein: CASSQPGQNYGYTF. The V gene is TRBV4-1, the J gene TRBJ1-2; 7 nucleotides align to TRBD1. The CDR3 is 14 amino acids. Trimming removed 2 bases from V and 2 bases from J; junction bases left unmatched: 2. Per the germline V gene, CDR1 is MGHRA and CDR2 is YSYEKL.

V gene TRBV28 combines with J gene TRBJ2-2, with a weak D call TRBD2 (6 bases). The germline V gene encodes CDR1 MDHEN and CDR2 SYDVKM. V lost 1 base and J lost 6, with 9 bases in between. The CDR3 totals 14 residues. The CDR3 bases are TGTGCCAGCAGTTTATCGGGGGTTTCCGGGGAGCTGTTTTTT. Protein product: CASSLSGVSGELFF.

The chain recombines TRBV2 with TRBJ1-2, with 8 bases fitting TRBD1. CDR3 length equals 13 residues. The germline CDR1 and CDR2 sequences are SNHLY and FYNNEI. The V segment lost 6 bases and the J segment 4 bases; nucleotides outside the gene matches: 4. The CDR3 DNA sequence: TGTGCCAGCAGCCGTGACAGGGGCTATGGCTACACCTTC. Amino acids: CASSRDRGYGYTF.

The chain recombines TRBV7-2 with TRBJ2-3, with D unresolved. With 2 bases removed from V and 6 bases from J, the gap between germline ends came to 6 bases. The CDR3 spans 12 residues. CDR1 and CDR2 from the germline V gene are SGHTA and FQGNSA. The CDR3 reads CASSLYVDTQYF. The CDR3 DNA reads as TGTGCCAGCAGCTTATATGTGGATACGCAGTATTTT.

J is TRBJ1-4 and V is TRBV30, with D uncertain. V lost 0 bases and J lost 4, with 15 bases in between. This CDR3 has 16 amino acids. Germline V gives CDR1 GTSNPN, CDR2 SVGIG (reference sequence). CDR3: CAWSVHVPGLNEKLFF. In nucleotides, the CDR3 is TGTGCCTGGAGTGTACACGTTCCAGGACTTAATGAAAAACTGTTTTTT.

The chain links TRBV7-8 to TRBJ1-5; TRBD1 agrees at 7 bases. CDR3 length: 15 residues. The V gene's germline CDR1 is SGHVS and CDR2 FQNEAQ. The ends lost 8 bases at V and 3 bases at J; junction bases unmatched: 10. Here the CDR3 reads CASGITGALNQPQHF. The CDR3 DNA follows: TGTGCCAGCGGGATTACAGGGGCCCTCAATCAGCCCCAGCATTTT.

V and J are TRBV2 and TRBJ1-2; D perhaps matches TRBD1 (6 bases). The V gene's germline CDR1 is SNHLY and CDR2 FYNNEI. The CDR3 spans 13 residues. Trimming took off 6 bases at V and 0 bases at J, with 8 bases between the two ends. The DNA for the CDR3 is TGTGCCAGCAGGGACAGAACTAACTATGGCTACACCTTC. Residues: CASRDRTNYGYTF.

The chain has TRBV2 and TRBJ1-2; D not certain. CDR1 SNHLY and CDR2 FYNNEI come from the germline V gene. V shed 4 bases and J shed 1 base, with 10 bases lying between them. The length of the CDR3 is 14 residues. CDR3 nucleotides: TGTGCCAGCAGTGCGGGGAGATTTAACTATGGCTACACCTTC. Protein sequence: CASSAGRFNYGYTF. The whole variable domain, remainder taken from reference TRBV2 and TRBJ1-2, is EPEVTQTPSHQVTQMGQEVILRCVPISNHLYFYWYRQILGQKVEFLVSFYNNEISEKSEIFDDQFSVERPDGSNFTLKIRSTKLEDSAMYFCASSAGRFNYGYTFGSGTRLTVV.

V and J are TRBV7-9 and TRBJ2-3; tentatively, D is TRBD2 (7 bases). The CDR3 is made up of 19 amino acids. With 3 bases removed from V and 2 bases from J, the gap between germline ends came to 24 bases. CDR1 and CDR2 from the germline V gene are SEHNR and FQNEAQ (reference sequence). CDR3 nucleotide sequence: TGTGCCAGCAGCTTTGTAGTCTTGGTGCGGGGGCCACACACAGATACGCAGTATTTT. Its protein product is CASSFVVLVRGPHTDTQYF.

The CDR3 loop is CASSISGGSYNEQFF. In nucleotides, the CDR3 is TGTGCCAGTAGTATCAGCGGGGGGTCCTACAATGAGCAGTTCTTC. The genes are TRBV19 and TRBJ2-1, with 9 nucleotides matching TRBD2. V gave up 3 bases and J gave up 1 base; unmatched junction bases: 1. The germline CDR1 and CDR2 sequences are LNHDA and SQIVND (reference sequence). The CDR3 consists of 15 residues.

CDR3 bases: TGTGCCAGCAGCCCCCTAGAGAGCACAGATACGCAGTATTTT. Protein sequence: CASSPLESTDTQYF. The V gene is TRBV4-2, the J gene TRBJ2-3; no clear D. V was cut by 4 bases and J by 0 bases, with 8 bases left in between. The CDR3 totals 14 residues. Germline V CDR1 and CDR2: LGHNA, YNFKEQ.

The chain combines TRBV7-6 with TRBJ2-7; 16 positions match TRBD2. CDR1 is SGHVS and CDR2 is FNYEAQ in the germline V gene. This CDR3 contains 19 residues. V was pared by 5 bases and J by 0 bases, with 10 bases of the junction left unmatched. CDR3 in DNA: TGTGCCAGCAGCCCCGGGACTAGCGGGGGGGGCGCCAGCTCCTACGAGCAGTACTTC. It codes for CASSPGTSGGGASSYEQYF.

This clone was detected a few times. This chain connects TRBV9 to TRBJ2-1; 9 nucleotides agree with TRBD2. Germline V gene data show CDR1 as SGDLS and CDR2 as YYNGEE. Trimming at V came to 3 bases and at J to 12 bases, leaving 4 bases not matched to a gene. The CDR3 totals 12 residues. Here the CDR3 reads CASSGGGGGQFF. CDR3 DNA: TGTGCCAGCAGCGGCGGCGGGGGGGGGCAGTTCTTC.

This chain links TRBV6-1 with TRBJ2-2; D is perhaps TRBD2 (7 bases). Looked up from germline, CDR1 is MNHNS and CDR2 is SASEGT. The CDR3 runs 14 residues. The V and J ends lost 7 bases and 2 bases respectively, with 11 bases between them. The DNA of the CDR3 is TGTGCCAGCACGCGGGGGCAAAACACCGGGGAGCTGTTTTTT. It yields the protein CASTRGQNTGELFF.

This chain joins TRBV29-1 and TRBJ2-7; D perhaps matches TRBD1 (6 bases). The CDR3 consists of 14 residues. The germline V and J ends were trimmed by 5 bases and 1 base, with 15 bases remaining between them. Germline V CDR1 and CDR2: SQVTM, ANQGSEA. The CDR3 region has the DNA TGCAGCGTTAATAAAGAACAGGGATCCTACGAGCAGTACTTC. Amino acid sequence: CSVNKEQGSYEQYF.

The rearrangement joins TRBV5-1 to TRBJ1-3; 7 bases are shared with TRBD1. V lost 0 bases, J lost 1 base, and 4 bases stayed unmatched. Germline CDR1 reads SGHRS; CDR2 reads YFSETQ. CDR3 size: 16 residues. The CDR3 protein is CASSLDLTGSGNTIYF. CDR3 nucleotide sequence: TGCGCCAGCAGCTTGGACTTGACAGGGTCTGGAAACACCATATATTTT.

CDR3 coding DNA: TGTGCCAGCTCACTGTCTAGCGGGGAATCTGAGCAGTTCTTC. Its translation is CASSLSSGESEQFF. This chain links TRBV18 with TRBJ2-1; TRBD2 matches 9 bases. The CDR3 length is 14 residues. Trimming at V came to 4 bases and at J to 9 bases, leaving 7 bases not matched to a gene. Germline V gives CDR1 KGHSH, CDR2 LQKENI.

A note on this clone: The same CDR3 arises from other DNA sequences in this sample as well. The chain carries TRBV7-2 and TRBJ2-5, with D maybe TRBD2 (6 bases). V was pared by 0 bases and J by 4 bases, with 6 bases between. Per germline, CDR1 SGHTA and CDR2 FQGNSA. The CDR3 is 13 amino acids. The CDR3 DNA follows: TGTGCCAGCAGCTTAGCGCGGGGAGAGACCCAGTACTTC. Its protein is CASSLARGETQYF.

V and J are TRBV7-2 and TRBJ2-2; TRBD1 matches 7 bases. This CDR3 is built from 13 residues. V gave up 5 bases and J gave up 6 bases; unmatched junction bases: 3. CDR1 is SGHTA and CDR2 is FQGNSA in the germline V gene. CDR3 residues: CASSARGSGELFF. The CDR3 DNA follows: TGTGCCAGCAGCGCCAGGGGGTCCGGGGAGCTGTTTTTT. Using reference TRBV7-2 and TRBJ2-2 for the parts outside the CDR3, the full variable domain is GAGVSQSPSNKVTEKGKDVELRCDPISGHTALYWYRQSLGQGLEFLIYFQGNSAPDKSGLPSDRFSAERTGGSVSTLTIQRTQQEDSAVYLCASSARGSGELFFGEGSRLTVL.

V gene TRBV19 combines with J gene TRBJ2-7; no clear D gene. Germline CDR1 LNHDA, CDR2 SQIVND (reference sequence). This CDR3 spans 14 amino acids. Trimming pared 6 bases from V and 4 bases from J, leaving 16 bases between. The CDR3 here is CASSHPSARYEQYF. In DNA, the CDR3 is TGTGCCAGTAGCCATCCAAGCGCCCGGTACGAGCAGTACTTC.

This clone has more than one count but fewer than ten. J is TRBJ2-7 and V is TRBV7-6, with TRBD2 identical over 7 bases. The CDR3 length is 16 residues. Germline V CDR1 and CDR2: SGHVS, FNYEAQ. V trimming: 4 bases; J trimming: 2 bases; junction bases outside the gene matches: 11. The CDR3 spells CASSSQVSSGPYEQYF. In DNA, the CDR3 is TGTGCCAGCAGCTCCCAGGTGTCTAGCGGACCCTACGAGCAGTACTTC. Based on the CDR3 plus reference TRBV7-6 and TRBJ2-7, the full variable domain is GAGVSQSPRYKVTKRGQDVALRCDPISGHVSLYWYRQALGQGPEFLTYFNYEAQQDKSGLPNDRFSAERPEGSISTLTIQRTEQRDSAMYRCASSSQVSSGPYEQYFGPGTRLTVT.

V gene TRBV6-1 combines with J gene TRBJ2-3, with 10 bases matching TRBD1. Per the germline V gene, CDR1 is MNHNS and CDR2 is SASEGT. After removal of 1 base from V and 5 bases from J, the junction contained 9 bases not matched to a gene. The CDR3 covers 17 residues. CDR3 nucleotide sequence: TGTGCCAGCAGTGAAGGCTGGGGACAGGGGAAGAGAGATACGCAGTATTTT. Translated, it gives CASSEGWGQGKRDTQYF.

A single count supports this clone. CDR3 nucleotides: TGTGCCAGCAGCTACGGGACAGGTAGCAATCAGCCCCAGCATTTT. Its translation is CASSYGTGSNQPQHF. The chain links TRBV7-8 to TRBJ1-5; TRBD1 matches at 8 bases. The CDR3 extends over 15 amino acids. Germline trimming cut 4 bases from V and 0 bases from J; bases unmatched to any gene: 2. Germline V CDR1 and CDR2: SGHVS, FQNEAQ.

This clone showed up just a few times. This sequence joins TRBV27 and TRBJ1-5; a weak D match, TRBD1 (5 bases). The V end was cut by 2 bases, the J end by 3 bases, with 17 bases between. Germline V gene sequence: CDR1 MNHEY, CDR2 SMNVEV (reference sequence). This CDR3 region has 17 residues. This chain's CDR3 is CASSLGGSGIFNQPQHF. CDR3 coding DNA: TGTGCCAGCAGTTTAGGGGGGTCGGGGATTTTCAATCAGCCCCAGCATTTT.

V and J are TRBV7-8 and TRBJ1-6; the D gene is possibly TRBD1 (6 bases). The CDR3 runs 18 residues. Germline V CDR1 and CDR2: SGHVS, FQNEAQ. V was trimmed by 1 base and J by 5 bases, leaving 18 bases between them. The CDR3 loop reads CASSLDSTGRANNSPLHF. The CDR3 region has the DNA TGTGCCAGCAGCTTAGACTCCACAGGGCGTGCCAATAATTCACCCCTCCACTTT.

V usage is TRBV5-4 and J usage is TRBJ2-5, with 10 bases lining up with TRBD2. The CDR3 has 15 residues. The V gene's germline CDR1 is SGHNT and CDR2 YYREEE (reference sequence). Trimming at V came to 2 bases and at J to 2 bases, leaving 3 bases not matched to a gene. The CDR3 coding sequence is TGTGCCAGCAGCTTAGCTAGCGGGGGACAAGAGACCCAGTACTTC. This sequence encodes CASSLASGGQETQYF.

The chain is built from TRBV10-2 and TRBJ1-1; no firm D call. CDR1 WSHSY and CDR2 SAAADI come from the germline V gene. V was cut by 2 bases and J by 0 bases, with 13 bases left in between. This CDR3 region has 16 residues. CDR3 nucleotide sequence: TGCGCCAGCAGTGAGGCATTCGTATCAGTGAACACTGAAGCTTTCTTT. Translated, it gives CASSEAFVSVNTEAFF.

Concerning this clone: Compared with germline, one end of the junction differs, possibly owing to a read error. V and J are TRBV7-7 and TRBJ2-5, with a possible D match to TRBD2 (5 bases). The CDR3 has 14 amino acids. Germline assignment: CDR1 SSHAT and CDR2 FNYEAQ (reference sequence). CDR3 sequence (DNA): TGTGCTAGCAGCCAGTCGGGGATCCAAGAGACCCAGTACTTC. It encodes CASSQSGIQETQYF.